This TCR beta chain was sequenced for a study of breast tumors, draining lymph nodes, adjacent tissues. TCRdb processed the multiplex PCR reads anew with MiXCR; each CDR3 protein has one entry. This table has approximately 120,000 distinct CDR3 sequences, approximately 21% appearing once. Study results and caveats: Tumor T cell lymph node origin was a supported hypothesis, not proven.

There are a few counts of this clonotype. Its cognate antigen is unknown. CDR3 length equals 14 residues. In germline, CDR1 is SNHLY, CDR2 FYNNEI. Trimming left V 1 base short and J 4 bases short, with 10 bases between. Breast cancer patients provided tissue from their axillary draining lymph nodes. The chain is built from TRBV2 and TRBJ2-5, with D unclear. The sequencing input was axillary lymph node tissue. This clonotype was obtained from a female donor with breast cancer. Some clones in this sample may be carry-over from other donors' samples. As DNA, the CDR3 is TGTGCCAGCAGTGAAGTTCGTGAGGTAGAGACCCAGTACTTC. The encoded protein is CASSEVREVETQYF.